This T cell receptor beta chain was sequenced during a study of beta chain features in type 1 diabetes. General study findings and limits: Moderate but significant shortening of TCRB CDR3s was recorded in all four CD4+ subsets from Type 1 diabetes patients. Among patients, naive, central memory and Treg TCRB repertoires appeared more similar than among healthy donors.

The study reverse transcribed the entire isolated RNA, so it sequenced expressed TCRB transcripts. Assay used: immunoSEQ multiplex PCR; TCRdb lists only in-frame clones, some missing. The sample lists over 100,000 clones, about 15% seen once, with about 2.5% in the top ten. Turning to this clone: Its antigen is unknown.

CDR1 is LNHDA, CDR2 SQIVND, per germline (reference sequence). V lost 5 bases to trimming and J lost 7 bases; unmatched junction nucleotides: 7. CDR3 length equals 16 residues. The chain carries TRBV19 and TRBJ2-1, with 14 bases matching TRBD2. Sequencing was carried out using central memory CD4+ T cells from blood. The receptor's source is a man aged 30-40 years with type 1 diabetes. CDR3 coding DNA: TGTGCCAGTAGTCAAGTGGGACTAGCGGGGGTGAATGAGCAGTTCTTC. This gives the protein CASSQVGLAGVNEQFF.